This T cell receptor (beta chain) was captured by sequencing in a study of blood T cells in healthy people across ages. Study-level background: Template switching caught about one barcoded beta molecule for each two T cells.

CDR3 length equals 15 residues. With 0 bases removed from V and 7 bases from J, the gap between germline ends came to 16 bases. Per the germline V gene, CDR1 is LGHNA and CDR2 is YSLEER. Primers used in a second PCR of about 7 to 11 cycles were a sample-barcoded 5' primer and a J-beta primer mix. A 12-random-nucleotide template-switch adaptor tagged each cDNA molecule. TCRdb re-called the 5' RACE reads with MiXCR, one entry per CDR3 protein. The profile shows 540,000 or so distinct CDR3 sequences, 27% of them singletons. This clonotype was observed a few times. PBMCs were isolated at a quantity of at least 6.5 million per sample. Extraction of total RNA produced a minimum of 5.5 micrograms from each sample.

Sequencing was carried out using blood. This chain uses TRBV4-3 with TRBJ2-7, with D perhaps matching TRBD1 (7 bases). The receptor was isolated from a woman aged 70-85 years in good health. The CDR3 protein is CASSQDRVPGGEQYF. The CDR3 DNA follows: TGCGCCAGCAGCCAAGATCGTGTTCCAGGGGGGGAGCAGTACTTC.